This is a list of T cell receptor beta chains from one sample in a study of identical twins. TCRdb fed the 5' RACE reads into MiXCR, producing one record per CDR3 protein. The sample has a few hundred thousand distinct CDR3 sequences, approximately 15% seen once. The data also belong to a second study, concerning yellow fever vaccine responses in identical twins.

The sample comprised CD4+ T cells sorted from blood. The source is a woman between 18 and 29 years old in good health. Each CDR3 is given with its conserved first and last residue. The D gene is left open where the match is weak. Size is stated for part of the rows, as once, few or many counts, or as a class when the clone is expanded.

clone size: few
D gene: TRBD1
V gene: TRBV7-2
J gene: TRBJ2-5
CDR3 protein: CASSPPDRLMETQYF
CDR3 DNA: TGTGCCAGCAGCCCGCCGGACAGGTTGATGGAGACCCAGTACTTC

clone size: few
D gene: .
V gene: TRBV5-1
J gene: TRBJ2-2
CDR3 protein: CASSKDLIRGELFF
CDR3 DNA: TGCGCCAGCAGCAAGGACCTCATTCGGGGGGAGCTGTTTTTT

clone size: many
D gene: .
V gene: TRBV7-9
J gene: TRBJ2-5
CDR3 protein: CASSFGSMETQYF
CDR3 DNA: TGTGCCAGCAGCTTCGGTAGCATGGAGACCCAGTACTTC

clone size: few
D gene: TRBD1
V gene: TRBV20-1
J gene: TRBJ1-1
CDR3 protein: CSYDRENTEAFF
CDR3 DNA: TGCAGTTACGACAGGGAGAACACTGAAGCTTTCTTT

clone size: many
D gene: .
V gene: TRBV3-1
J gene: TRBJ2-2
CDR3 protein: CASSPVVGELFF
CDR3 DNA: TGTGCCAGCAGCCCAGTAGTCGGGGAGCTGTTTTTT

clone size: many
D gene: TRBD1
V gene: TRBV5-1
J gene: TRBJ1-4
CDR3 protein: CASSWTGNEEKLFF
CDR3 DNA: TGCGCCAGCAGCTGGACAGGGAATGAGGAAAAACTGTTTTTT

clone size: .
D gene: TRBD1
V gene: TRBV3-1
J gene: TRBJ2-3
CDR3 protein: CASSRRGKQGGGTDTQYF
CDR3 DNA: TGTGCCAGCAGCCGCCGGGGGAAACAGGGGGGTGGCACAGATACGCAGTATTTT

clone size: few
D gene: TRBD2
V gene: TRBV18
J gene: TRBJ2-3
CDR3 protein: CASSASGAASSTDTQYF
CDR3 DNA: TGTGCCAGCTCAGCTAGCGGGGCAGCCTCTAGCACAGATACGCAGTATTTT

clone size: few
D gene: TRBD2
V gene: TRBV4-2
J gene: TRBJ2-2
CDR3 protein: CASSQELAGGHGTGELFF
CDR3 DNA: TGTGCCAGCAGCCAAGAACTAGCGGGGGGGCATGGCACCGGGGAGCTGTTTTTT

clone size: many
D gene: TRBD2
V gene: TRBV24-1
J gene: TRBJ2-2
CDR3 protein: CATSPSGNTGELFF
CDR3 DNA: TGTGCCACCAGTCCTAGCGGAAACACCGGGGAGCTGTTTTTT

clone size: few
D gene: TRBD2
V gene: TRBV19
J gene: TRBJ2-1
CDR3 protein: CASTISSGSIGEQFF
CDR3 DNA: TGTGCCAGTACTATCTCTAGCGGGAGTATTGGTGAGCAGTTCTTC

clone size: .
D gene: .
V gene: TRBV29-1
J gene: TRBJ2-3
CDR3 protein: CSTSDSGGGDTQYF
CDR3 DNA: TGCAGCACCTCGGACTCAGGGGGGGGAGATACGCAGTATTTT

clone size: .
D gene: TRBD2
V gene: TRBV6-1
J gene: TRBJ2-7
CDR3 protein: CASSPLAGGTREQYF
CDR3 DNA: TGTGCCAGCAGTCCACTAGCGGGGGGCACTAGGGAGCAGTACTTC

clone size: .
D gene: .
V gene: TRBV10-2
J gene: TRBJ2-7
CDR3 protein: CASSGKIEQYF
CDR3 DNA: TGCGCCAGCAGCGGCAAGATCGAGCAGTACTTC

clone size: .
D gene: .
V gene: TRBV11-2
J gene: TRBJ2-3
CDR3 protein: CASSLISSTDTQYF
CDR3 DNA: TGTGCCAGCAGCTTAATATCTAGCACAGATACGCAGTATTTT

clone size: few
D gene: .
V gene: TRBV4-1
J gene: TRBJ2-7
CDR3 protein: CASSQDWALSYEQYF
CDR3 DNA: TGCGCCAGCAGCCAAGATTGGGCCCTCTCCTACGAGCAGTACTTC

clone size: .
D gene: .
V gene: TRBV4-2
J gene: TRBJ2-7
CDR3 protein: CASSQDPGGVSYEQYF
CDR3 DNA: TGTGCCAGCAGCCAAGATCCCGGAGGAGTATCTTACGAGCAGTACTTC

clone size: few
D gene: TRBD2
V gene: TRBV2
J gene: TRBJ2-7
CDR3 protein: CASSVGLAGAEQYF
CDR3 DNA: TGTGCCAGCAGTGTAGGACTAGCGGGAGCCGAGCAGTACTTC

clone size: .
D gene: TRBD2
V gene: TRBV12-3/TRBV12-4
J gene: TRBJ2-3
CDR3 protein: CASTLAGGGTDTQYF
CDR3 DNA: TGTGCCAGCACACTAGCGGGGGGGGGTACAGATACGCAGTATTTT

clone size: .
D gene: .
V gene: TRBV24-1
J gene: TRBJ2-3
CDR3 protein: CATSDPRGAHPDTQYF
CDR3 DNA: TGTGCCACCAGCGACCCGCGCGGGGCCCACCCAGATACGCAGTATTTT

clone size: .
D gene: .
V gene: TRBV7-2
J gene: TRBJ2-1
CDR3 protein: CASSLATLAGNEQFF
CDR3 DNA: TGTGCCAGCAGCTTAGCGACGCTAGCTGGGAATGAGCAGTTCTTC

clone size: many
D gene: .
V gene: TRBV11-2
J gene: TRBJ2-7
CDR3 protein: CASSLVPGLAYEQYF
CDR3 DNA: TGTGCCAGCAGCTTAGTTCCAGGGCTCGCCTACGAGCAGTACTTC

clone size: few
D gene: TRBD1
V gene: TRBV20-1
J gene: TRBJ1-6
CDR3 protein: CSVSGQGNSPLHF
CDR3 DNA: TGCAGTGTATCAGGACAGGGGAATTCACCCCTCCACTTT

clone size: few
D gene: TRBD2
V gene: TRBV6-5
J gene: TRBJ2-7
CDR3 protein: CASSYSVVAGSYEQYF
CDR3 DNA: TGTGCCAGCAGTTACTCTGTGGTAGCGGGGTCCTACGAGCAGTACTTC

clone size: .
D gene: .
V gene: TRBV15
J gene: TRBJ2-2
CDR3 protein: CATSTRGPGELFF
CDR3 DNA: TGTGCCACCAGCACTCGGGGGCCCGGGGAGCTGTTTTTT

clone size: .
D gene: TRBD1
V gene: TRBV6-5
J gene: TRBJ1-1
CDR3 protein: CASSYADRVGTEAFF
CDR3 DNA: TGTGCCAGCAGTTACGCCGACAGGGTGGGCACTGAAGCTTTCTTT

clone size: .
D gene: .
V gene: TRBV10-1
J gene: TRBJ2-1
CDR3 protein: CAGSESAYNEQFF
CDR3 DNA: TGCGCCGGCAGTGAGTCCGCCTACAATGAGCAGTTCTTC

clone size: .
D gene: .
V gene: TRBV25-1
J gene: TRBJ2-3
CDR3 protein: CASSEFGGQEDTQYF
CDR3 DNA: TGTGCCAGCAGTGAGTTCGGGGGGCAGGAAGATACGCAGTATTTT

clone size: .
D gene: .
V gene: TRBV5-1
J gene: TRBJ2-5
CDR3 protein: CASSLVVGVETQYF
CDR3 DNA: TGCGCCAGCAGCTTGGTGGTTGGGGTGGAGACCCAGTACTTC

clone size: many
D gene: .
V gene: TRBV7-9
J gene: TRBJ2-1
CDR3 protein: CASSLILQISDEQFF
CDR3 DNA: TGTGCCAGCAGCTTAATCTTACAAATAAGTGATGAGCAGTTCTTC

clone size: .
D gene: TRBD2
V gene: TRBV7-9
J gene: TRBJ2-5
CDR3 protein: CASSSPVTSGGQETQYF
CDR3 DNA: TGTGCCAGCAGCTCGCCGGTGACTAGCGGGGGTCAAGAGACCCAGTACTTC

clone size: many
D gene: .
V gene: TRBV5-5
J gene: TRBJ2-7
CDR3 protein: CASSLTGQTYEQYF
CDR3 DNA: TGTGCCAGCAGCTTGACAGGGCAAACCTACGAGCAGTACTTC

clone size: few
D gene: .
V gene: TRBV5-1
J gene: TRBJ2-7
CDR3 protein: CASSLMADYELYF
CDR3 DNA: TGCGCCAGCAGCTTGATGGCGGATTACGAGCTGTACTTC

clone size: few
D gene: TRBD1
V gene: TRBV6-1
J gene: TRBJ1-4
CDR3 protein: CASRPRTGGGKLFF
CDR3 DNA: TGTGCCAGCAGACCCCGGACAGGGGGCGGAAAACTGTTTTTT

clone size: .
D gene: TRBD2
V gene: TRBV19
J gene: TRBJ2-1
CDR3 protein: CASSASGTSGSRVSRYNEQFF
CDR3 DNA: TGTGCCAGTAGTGCCTCTGGGACTAGCGGGAGTCGAGTTAGTAGGTACAATGAGCAGTTCTTC

clone size: .
D gene: TRBD1
V gene: TRBV28
J gene: TRBJ2-7
CDR3 protein: CASRVGGRGVEQYF
CDR3 DNA: TGTGCCAGCCGGGTAGGGGGCCGAGGGGTGGAGCAGTACTTC

clone size: .
D gene: TRBD1
V gene: TRBV6-1
J gene: TRBJ1-5
CDR3 protein: CASSRQGHGTNQPQHF
CDR3 DNA: TGTGCCAGCAGCCGACAGGGTCATGGTACTAATCAGCCCCAGCATTTT

clone size: many
D gene: .
V gene: TRBV25-1
J gene: TRBJ2-5
CDR3 protein: CASSPSGKETQYF
CDR3 DNA: TGTGCCAGCAGTCCAAGCGGAAAAGAGACCCAGTACTTC

clone size: few
D gene: .
V gene: TRBV6-5
J gene: TRBJ1-1
CDR3 protein: CASSHQQVGNTEAFF
CDR3 DNA: TGTGCCAGCAGTCACCAGCAGGTTGGGAACACTGAAGCTTTCTTT

clone size: .
D gene: TRBD1
V gene: TRBV18
J gene: TRBJ2-1
CDR3 protein: CASSPVLGQGRLNEQFF
CDR3 DNA: TGTGCCAGCTCACCAGTTCTGGGACAGGGGAGGCTTAATGAGCAGTTCTTC

clone size: few
D gene: TRBD2
V gene: TRBV27
J gene: TRBJ2-3
CDR3 protein: CASGDYLSTDTQYF
CDR3 DNA: TGTGCCAGCGGGGACTACCTTAGCACAGATACGCAGTATTTT

clone size: .
D gene: .
V gene: TRBV7-2
J gene: TRBJ2-7
CDR3 protein: CASSLGGLNSYEQYF
CDR3 DNA: TGTGCCAGCAGCTTGGGGGGACTTAACTCCTACGAGCAGTACTTC

clone size: few
D gene: TRBD1
V gene: TRBV27
J gene: TRBJ2-3
CDR3 protein: CASSSDDREGDTQYF
CDR3 DNA: TGTGCCAGCAGTTCCGACGACAGGGAAGGAGATACGCAGTATTTT

clone size: .
D gene: .
V gene: TRBV9
J gene: TRBJ2-7
CDR3 protein: CASSVATVSHEQYF
CDR3 DNA: TGTGCCAGCAGCGTAGCTACAGTTTCGCACGAGCAGTACTTC

clone size: few
D gene: .
V gene: TRBV4-3
J gene: TRBJ2-7
CDR3 protein: CASSQDLSATEQYF
CDR3 DNA: TGCGCCAGCAGCCAAGATCTTTCCGCCACCGAGCAGTACTTC

clone size: many
D gene: .
V gene: TRBV7-8
J gene: TRBJ2-7
CDR3 protein: CASSLEAHEQYF
CDR3 DNA: TGTGCCAGCAGCTTAGAAGCACACGAGCAGTACTTC

clone size: .
D gene: TRBD1
V gene: TRBV20-1
J gene: TRBJ1-2
CDR3 protein: CSARGGQAGGYTF
CDR3 DNA: TGCAGTGCTAGAGGGGGACAGGCAGGGGGCTACACCTTC

clone size: few
D gene: .
V gene: TRBV5-4
J gene: TRBJ2-3
CDR3 protein: CASSSPIRTDTQYF
CDR3 DNA: TGTGCCAGCAGCTCCCCGATACGCACAGATACGCAGTATTTT

clone size: .
D gene: .
V gene: TRBV6-1
J gene: TRBJ2-7
CDR3 protein: CASFAALGYEQYF
CDR3 DNA: TGTGCCAGCTTTGCCGCGCTGGGATACGAGCAGTACTTC

clone size: .
D gene: .
V gene: TRBV20-1
J gene: TRBJ2-7
CDR3 protein: CSASGDEQYF
CDR3 DNA: TGCAGTGCTAGCGGGGACGAGCAGTACTTC

clone size: .
D gene: .
V gene: TRBV6-5
J gene: TRBJ1-1
CDR3 protein: CASSYQGESEAFF
CDR3 DNA: TGTGCCAGCAGCTACCAAGGGGAATCTGAAGCTTTCTTT